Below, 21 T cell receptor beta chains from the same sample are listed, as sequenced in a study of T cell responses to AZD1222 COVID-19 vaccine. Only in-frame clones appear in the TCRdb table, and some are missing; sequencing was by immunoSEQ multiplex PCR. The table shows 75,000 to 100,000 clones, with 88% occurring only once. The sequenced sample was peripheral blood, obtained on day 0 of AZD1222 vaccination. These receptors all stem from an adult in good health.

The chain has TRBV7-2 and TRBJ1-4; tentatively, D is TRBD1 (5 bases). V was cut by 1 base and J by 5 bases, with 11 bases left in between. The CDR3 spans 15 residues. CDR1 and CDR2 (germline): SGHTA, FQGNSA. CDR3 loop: CASSLVGGLNEKLFF. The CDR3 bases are TGTGCCAGCAGCTTAGTTGGGGGACTGAATGAAAAACTGTTTTTT.

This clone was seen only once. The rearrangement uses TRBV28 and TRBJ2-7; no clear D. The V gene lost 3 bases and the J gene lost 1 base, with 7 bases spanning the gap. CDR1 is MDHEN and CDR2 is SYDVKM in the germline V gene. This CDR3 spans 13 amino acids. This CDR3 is CASSLFLSYEQYF. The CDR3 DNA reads TGTGCCAGCAGTTTGTTTCTATCCTACGAGCAGTACTTC.

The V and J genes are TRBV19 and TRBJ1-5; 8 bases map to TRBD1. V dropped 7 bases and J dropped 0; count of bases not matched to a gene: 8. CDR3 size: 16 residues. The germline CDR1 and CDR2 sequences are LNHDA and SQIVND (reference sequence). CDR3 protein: CASTTATGVSNQPQHF. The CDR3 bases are TGTGCCAGTACCACAGCGACAGGGGTTAGCAATCAGCCCCAGCATTTT.

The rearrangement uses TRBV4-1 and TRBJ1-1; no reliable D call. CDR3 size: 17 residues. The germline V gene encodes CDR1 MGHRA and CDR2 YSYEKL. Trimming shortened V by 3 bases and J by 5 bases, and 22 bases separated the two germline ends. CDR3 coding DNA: TGCGCCAGCAGCCAGGACCTCTTTGGCTTCGGTGGGACTGAAGCTTTCTTT. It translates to CASSQDLFGFGGTEAFF.

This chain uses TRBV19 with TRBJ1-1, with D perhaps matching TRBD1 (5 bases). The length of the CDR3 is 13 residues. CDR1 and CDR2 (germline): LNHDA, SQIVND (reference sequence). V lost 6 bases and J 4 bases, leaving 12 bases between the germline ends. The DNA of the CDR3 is TGTGCCAGTAGATCCGGGGGGGGCACTGAAGCTTTCTTT. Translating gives CASRSGGGTEAFF.

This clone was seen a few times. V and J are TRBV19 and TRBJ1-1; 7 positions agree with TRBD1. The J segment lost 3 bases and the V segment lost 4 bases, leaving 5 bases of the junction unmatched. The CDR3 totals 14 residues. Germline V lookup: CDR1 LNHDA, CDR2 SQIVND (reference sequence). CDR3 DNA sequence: TGTGCCAGTAGTAATAACAGGGGAGACACTGAAGCTTTCTTT. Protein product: CASSNNRGDTEAFF.

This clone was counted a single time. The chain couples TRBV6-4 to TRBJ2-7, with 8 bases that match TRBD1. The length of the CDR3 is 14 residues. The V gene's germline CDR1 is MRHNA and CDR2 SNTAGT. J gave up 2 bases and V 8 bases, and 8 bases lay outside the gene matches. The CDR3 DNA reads TGTGCCAGCTCCCTTGACAGGGGACCCTACGAGCAGTACTTC. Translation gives CASSLDRGPYEQYF.

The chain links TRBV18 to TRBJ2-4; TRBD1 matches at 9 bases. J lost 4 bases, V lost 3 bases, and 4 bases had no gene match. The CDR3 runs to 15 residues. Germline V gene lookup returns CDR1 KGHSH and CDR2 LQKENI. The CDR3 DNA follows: TGTGCCAGCTCACCTCCGGGACAGGGAAAAAACATTCAGTACTTC. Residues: CASSPPGQGKNIQYF.

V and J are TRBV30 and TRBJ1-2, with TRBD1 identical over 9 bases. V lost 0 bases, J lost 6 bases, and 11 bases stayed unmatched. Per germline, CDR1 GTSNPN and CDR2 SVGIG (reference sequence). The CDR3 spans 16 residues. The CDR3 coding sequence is TGTGCCTGGAGTGTTCCATCGACAGGGGGGGTGGATGGCTACACCTTC. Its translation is CAWSVPSTGGVDGYTF.

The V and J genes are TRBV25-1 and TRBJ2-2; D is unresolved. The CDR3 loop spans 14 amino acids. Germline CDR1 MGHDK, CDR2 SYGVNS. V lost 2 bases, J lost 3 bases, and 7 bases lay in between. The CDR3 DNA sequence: TGTGCCAGCAGTGAAGCTACTTACACCGGGGAGCTGTTTTTT. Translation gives CASSEATYTGELFF.

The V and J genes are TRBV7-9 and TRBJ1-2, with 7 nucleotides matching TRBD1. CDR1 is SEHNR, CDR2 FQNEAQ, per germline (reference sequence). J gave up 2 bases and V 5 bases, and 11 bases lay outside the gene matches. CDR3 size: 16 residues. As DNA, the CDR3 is TGTGCCAGCAGCCGGGACAGCCAAGGCCTGAACTATGGCTACACCTTC. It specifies CASSRDSQGLNYGYTF.

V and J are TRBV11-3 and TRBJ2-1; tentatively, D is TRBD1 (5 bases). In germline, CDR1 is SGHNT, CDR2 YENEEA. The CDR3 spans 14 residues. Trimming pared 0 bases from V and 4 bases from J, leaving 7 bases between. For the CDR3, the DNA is TGTGCCAGCAGCTTAGAATCAGGGTACAATGAGCAGTTCTTC. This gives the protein CASSLESGYNEQFF.

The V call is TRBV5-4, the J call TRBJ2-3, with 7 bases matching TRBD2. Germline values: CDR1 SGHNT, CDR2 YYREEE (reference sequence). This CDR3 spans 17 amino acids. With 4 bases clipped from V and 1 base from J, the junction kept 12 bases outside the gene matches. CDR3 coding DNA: TGTGCCAGCAGCCGCGCCCTAGCGGATACACGCACAGATACGCAGTATTTT. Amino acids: CASSRALADTRTDTQYF. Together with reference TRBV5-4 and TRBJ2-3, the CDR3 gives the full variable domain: ETGVTQSPTHLIKTRGQQVTLRCSSQSGHNTVSWYQQALGQGPQFIFQYYREEENGRGNFPPRFSGLQFPNYSSELNVNALELDDSALYLCASSRALADTRTDTQYFGPGTRLTVL.

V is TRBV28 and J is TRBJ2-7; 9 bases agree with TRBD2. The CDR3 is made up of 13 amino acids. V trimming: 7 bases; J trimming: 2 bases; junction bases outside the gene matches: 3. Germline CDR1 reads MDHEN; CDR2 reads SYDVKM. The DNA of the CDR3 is TGTGCCAGCATTGCGGGAGGGGCCTACGAGCAGTACTTC. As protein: CASIAGGAYEQYF.

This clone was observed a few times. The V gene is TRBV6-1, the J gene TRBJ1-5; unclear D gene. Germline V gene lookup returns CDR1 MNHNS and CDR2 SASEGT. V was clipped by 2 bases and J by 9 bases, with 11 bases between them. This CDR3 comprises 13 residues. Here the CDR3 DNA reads TGTGCCAGCAGTGAACAACCGGAGGGGCCCCAGCATTTT. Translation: CASSEQPEGPQHF.

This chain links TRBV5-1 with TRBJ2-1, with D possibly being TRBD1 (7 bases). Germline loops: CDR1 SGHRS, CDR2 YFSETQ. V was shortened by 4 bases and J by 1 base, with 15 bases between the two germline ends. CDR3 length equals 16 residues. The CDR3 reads CASSPGGTVSYNEQFF. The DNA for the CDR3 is TGCGCCAGCAGCCCAGGGGGGACAGTTTCCTACAATGAGCAGTTCTTC.

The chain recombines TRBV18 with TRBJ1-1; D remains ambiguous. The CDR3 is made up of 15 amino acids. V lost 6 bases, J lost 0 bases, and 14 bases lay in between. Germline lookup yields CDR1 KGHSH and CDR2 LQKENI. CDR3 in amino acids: CASSEGNNMNTEAFF. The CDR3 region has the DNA TGTGCCAGCTCCGAAGGGAACAACATGAACACTGAAGCTTTCTTT.

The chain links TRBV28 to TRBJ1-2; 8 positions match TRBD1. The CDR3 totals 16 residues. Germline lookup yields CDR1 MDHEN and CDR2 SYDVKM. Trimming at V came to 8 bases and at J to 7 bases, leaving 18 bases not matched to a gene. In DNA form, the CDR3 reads TGTGCCAGCGCCAAATCCCTTTACAGGGGGAGTCGTGGCTACACCTTC. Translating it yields CASAKSLYRGSRGYTF.

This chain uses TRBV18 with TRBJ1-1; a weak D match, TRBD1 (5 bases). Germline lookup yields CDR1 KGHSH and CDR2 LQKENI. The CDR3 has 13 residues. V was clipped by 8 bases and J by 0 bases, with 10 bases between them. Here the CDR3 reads CASQGDMNTEAFF. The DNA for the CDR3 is TGTGCCAGCCAGGGTGACATGAACACTGAAGCTTTCTTT.

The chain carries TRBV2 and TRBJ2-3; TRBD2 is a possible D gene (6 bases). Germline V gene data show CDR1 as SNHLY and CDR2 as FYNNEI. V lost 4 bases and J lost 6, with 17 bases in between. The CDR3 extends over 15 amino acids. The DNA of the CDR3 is TGTGCCAGCAGTGCAGTAGGAGGGCCGAATGATACGCAGTATTTT. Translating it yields CASSAVGGPNDTQYF.

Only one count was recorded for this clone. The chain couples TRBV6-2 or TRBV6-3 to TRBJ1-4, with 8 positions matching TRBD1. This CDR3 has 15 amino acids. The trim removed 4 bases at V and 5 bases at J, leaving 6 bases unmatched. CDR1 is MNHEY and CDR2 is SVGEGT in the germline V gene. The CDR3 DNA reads TGTGCCAGCAGTTCGACAGGGGACAGAAATGAAAAACTGTTTTTT. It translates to CASSSTGDRNEKLFF.